The 32 T cell receptor beta chains below come from one sample, sequenced in a study of blood T cells in healthy people across ages. A second PCR of about 7 to 11 cycles used a sample-barcoded 5' primer and a J-beta primer mix. TCRdb re-analysed the 5' RACE reads in MiXCR, keeping a single row per CDR3 protein. The repertoire has under 2,000,000 distinct CDR3 sequences, 49% of them found once; the top ten carry less than 2.5%. Sequencing used blood. The receptors derive from a woman aged 40-49 years in good health.

Ten or more counts support this clonotype. This sequence joins TRBV20-1 and TRBJ2-5; 7 bases agree with TRBD2. Losses at the gene ends were 7 bases for V and 1 base for J; bases not matched to a gene: 6. The CDR3 is 13 amino acids. Looked up from germline, CDR1 is DFQATT and CDR2 is SNEGSKA (reference sequence). CDR3 in DNA: TGCAGTGTGGGAGCGGGGTTCCAAGAGACCCAGTACTTC. Translating it yields CSVGAGFQETQYF.

This clonotype occurred a few times. The J gene is TRBJ2-4, the V gene TRBV7-9; no clear D. The CDR3 is 15 residues long. V was pared by 5 bases and J by 0 bases, with 11 bases between. The germline V gene encodes CDR1 SEHNR and CDR2 FQNEAQ (reference sequence). CDR3: CASSPTDRAKNIQYF. In DNA, the CDR3 is TGTGCCAGCAGCCCAACAGATCGAGCCAAAAACATTCAGTACTTC. The full variable domain, rest sourced from reference TRBV7-9 and TRBJ2-4, is DTGVSQNPRHKITKRGQNVTFRCDPISEHNRLYWYRQTLGQGPEFLTYFQNEAQLEKSRLLSDRFSAERPKGSFSTLEIQRTEQGDSAMYLCASSPTDRAKNIQYFGAGTRLSVL.

The chain employs TRBV7-2 and TRBJ2-5; no clear D gene. The CDR3 contains 13 residues. Germline CDR1 is SGHTA and CDR2 is FQGNSA. The V end lost 3 bases, the J end lost 5 bases, and 10 bases lay between the germline ends. The CDR3 protein is CASSLHGYETQYF. Here the CDR3 DNA reads TGTGCCAGCAGCTTGCACGGGTACGAGACCCAGTACTTC.

In its sample, this clonotype was seen a few times. This chain links TRBV29-1 with TRBJ2-5; D is ambiguous. The J call is doubtful: the DNA matches TRBJ2-7 better. The CDR3 loop spans 12 amino acids. Germline V CDR1 and CDR2: SQVTM, ANQGSEA. The CDR3 spells CSVACAYTEQYF. In DNA form, the CDR3 reads TGCAGCGTTGCCTGCGCCTATACCGAGCAGTACTTC.

This chain connects TRBV15 to TRBJ1-4; TRBD1 matches at 8 bases. V lost 3 bases, J lost 6 bases, and 3 bases stayed unmatched. This CDR3 is built from 14 residues. CDR1 LNHNV and CDR2 YYDKDF come from the germline V gene (reference sequence). This CDR3 is CATSSQGADEKLFF. The CDR3 DNA reads TGTGCCACCAGCAGTCAGGGGGCAGATGAAAAACTGTTTTTT.

This chain joins TRBV6-1 and TRBJ2-1, with 10 bases fitting TRBD2. The germline V gene has CDR1 MNHNS and CDR2 SASEGT. Losses at the gene ends were 6 bases for V and 4 bases for J; bases not matched to a gene: 6. The CDR3 contains 15 residues. Here the CDR3 reads CASRAGTSAYNEQFF. The CDR3 DNA follows: TGTGCCAGCAGGGCCGGGACTAGCGCGTACAATGAGCAGTTCTTC.

V usage is TRBV6-2 or TRBV6-3 and J usage is TRBJ2-5; 7 bases align to TRBD1. V gave up 6 bases and J gave up 5 bases; unmatched junction bases: 15. Germline V gene lookup returns CDR1 MNHEY and CDR2 SVGEGT. The CDR3 is 16 amino acids. In DNA, the CDR3 is TGTGCCAGCAGGACACTTACTCAGGGGGTGCGGGAGACCCAGTACTTC. Its translation: CASRTLTQGVRETQYF.

The CDR3 nucleotides read TGCAGCGTTGTCGGGGGTGTAGGACACACAGATACGCAGTATTTT. It is translated as CSVVGGVGHTDTQYF. The genes are TRBV29-1 and TRBJ2-3; a weak D match, TRBD2 (6 bases). The CDR3 length is 15 residues. Deletions cut 4 bases from V and 2 bases from J, with 16 bases between. Germline values: CDR1 SQVTM, CDR2 ANQGSEA.

The chain has TRBV12-3 or TRBV12-4 and TRBJ2-5, with 10 nucleotides matching TRBD1. V shed 4 bases and J 11 bases; nucleotides not matched to a gene: 10. This CDR3 region has 14 residues. CDR3 sequence reads: CASSSGTGENEQYF. In DNA, the CDR3 is TGTGCCAGCAGTTCCGGGACAGGGGAAAATGAGCAGTACTTC.

CDR3 protein: CASSFPLGQGMFYTF. For the CDR3, the DNA is TGTGCCAGCAGTTTTCCCCTTGGACAGGGGATGTTTTACACCTTC. The rearrangement joins TRBV28 to TRBJ1-2; 9 positions match TRBD1. Trimming removed 3 bases from V and 11 bases from J; junction bases left unmatched: 13. CDR3 size: 15 residues. Germline V gene lookup returns CDR1 MDHEN and CDR2 SYDVKM.

The chain combines TRBV7-2 with TRBJ2-5; D remains unclear. The length of the CDR3 is 15 residues. CDR1 SGHTA and CDR2 FQGNSA come from the germline V gene. The germline V and J ends were trimmed by 5 bases and 2 bases, with 15 bases remaining between them. CDR3 in DNA: TGTGCCAGCAGCCCCGCCCTGGGTCCTCAAGAGACCCAGTACTTC. Encoded protein: CASSPALGPQETQYF.

The chain combines TRBV28 with TRBJ2-1; D not resolved. CDR1 is MDHEN and CDR2 is SYDVKM in the germline V gene. This CDR3 spans 14 amino acids. The germline V and J ends were trimmed by 3 bases and 5 bases, with 11 bases remaining between them. CDR3 sequence reads: CASSFLGFDNEQFF. The CDR3 DNA sequence: TGTGCCAGCAGTTTTTTAGGGTTTGACAATGAGCAGTTCTTC.

The CDR3 is CASSGTHLQETQYF. The CDR3 region has the DNA TGTGCCAGTAGTGGGACTCACCTTCAAGAGACCCAGTACTTC. This sequence joins TRBV19 and TRBJ2-5, with TRBD2 as a possible D gene (6 bases). Looked up from germline, CDR1 is LNHDA and CDR2 is SQIVND (reference sequence). This CDR3 spans 14 amino acids. The ends were cut back, 5 bases at V and 2 bases at J, with 12 bases in the middle.

This clonotype was detected a few times. The chain links TRBV7-3 to TRBJ2-3, with D possibly matching TRBD1 (6 bases). V was pared by 1 base and J by 3 bases, with 17 bases between. Germline assignment: CDR1 SGHTA and CDR2 FQGTGA. CDR3 length equals 17 residues. Written as DNA, the CDR3 is TGTGCCAGCAGCTTAAAGCAAGTACAGGGAACGACAGATACGCAGTATTTT. It is translated as CASSLKQVQGTTDTQYF.

The chain has TRBV11-1 and TRBJ2-7, with 13 nucleotides matching TRBD2. CDR3 length: 16 amino acids. V trimming: 7 bases; J trimming: 7 bases; junction bases outside the gene matches: 13. Germline V CDR1 and CDR2: SGHAT, FQDESV (reference sequence). This chain's CDR3 is CASTLFGLAGVGEQYF. In DNA form, the CDR3 reads TGTGCCAGCACCCTTTTCGGACTAGCGGGAGTCGGTGAGCAGTACTTC.

The chain has TRBV5-1 and TRBJ1-5; 7 nucleotides agree with TRBD1. The CDR3 runs 17 residues. Looked up from germline, CDR1 is SGHRS and CDR2 is YFSETQ. V was clipped by 2 bases and J by 2 bases; unmatched bases: 10. The CDR3, as DNA: TGCGCCAGCAGCTTAGATGGCCGGGACAGCCGCAATCAGCCCCAGCATTTT. Protein product: CASSLDGRDSRNQPQHF. Variable domain in full (rest from reference TRBV5-1 and TRBJ1-5): KAGVTQTPRYLIKTRGQQVTLSCSPISGHRSVSWYQQTPGQGLQFLFEYFSETQRNKGNFPGRFSGRQFSNSRSEMNVSTLELGDSALYLCASSLDGRDSRNQPQHFGDGTRLSIL.

The chain employs TRBV6-6 and TRBJ1-5, with D possibly being TRBD1 (5 bases). The ends were cut back, 4 bases at V and 0 bases at J, with 16 bases in the middle. The CDR3 loop spans 17 amino acids. Germline V CDR1 and CDR2: MNHNY, SVGAGI (reference sequence). CDR3 protein: CASSFKGGGDSNQPQHF. In DNA form, the CDR3 reads TGTGCCAGCAGTTTCAAGGGCGGAGGGGATAGCAATCAGCCCCAGCATTTT.

CDR3 in DNA: TGTGCCAGCAGTGTACAGGGAAGGAGGTACGAGCAGTACTTC. This codes for CASSVQGRRYEQYF. The chain is built from TRBV2 and TRBJ2-7, with D possibly being TRBD1 (6 bases). Germline-derived CDR1 and CDR2 are SNHLY and FYNNEI. Between the trimmed V and J ends, which lost 4 bases and 4 bases, there was a span of 14 bases. The CDR3 loop spans 14 amino acids.

V gene TRBV29-1 combines with J gene TRBJ1-2, with 11 nucleotides matching TRBD1. Germline V CDR1 and CDR2: SQVTM, ANQGSEA. V gave up 7 bases and J gave up 6 bases; unmatched junction bases: 4. There are 12 residues in the CDR3. The CDR3 bases are TGCAGCGGAGGACAGGGGGCGCATGGCTACACCTTC. Its translation: CSGGQGAHGYTF.

V usage is TRBV6-6 and J usage is TRBJ2-5; 9 bases are a match to TRBD2. The J call is uncertain, as TRBJ2-7 better fits the DNA end. CDR1 MNHNY and CDR2 SVGAGI come from the germline V gene (reference sequence). The CDR3 runs 15 residues. CDR3 DNA sequence: TGTGCCAGCAGACCGCCGAGACTAGCGGTCTACGAGCAGTACTTC. Its translation is CASRPPRLAVYEQYF.

This chain links TRBV9 with TRBJ2-5; D may be TRBD2 (5 bases). The CDR3 sequence is 15 residues long. Trimming removed 0 bases from V and 4 bases from J, with 13 bases in between. From germline, CDR1 is SGDLS and CDR2 YYNGEE. CDR3 DNA: TGTGCCAGCAGCGTAGCTGGGAGTTTGGGAGAGACCCAGTACTTC. Encoded protein: CASSVAGSLGETQYF.

This clonotype was counted at least ten times. The chain employs TRBV12-3 or TRBV12-4 and TRBJ1-2; unclear D gene. The CDR3 is 11 residues long. Trimming took 3 bases from V and 6 from J, leaving 5 bases between them. The CDR3 DNA sequence: TGTGCCAGCAGTTTTGGGGATGGCTACACCTTC. Translation gives CASSFGDGYTF.

V usage is TRBV12-3 or TRBV12-4 and J usage is TRBJ2-1; TRBD2 is a possible D gene (7 bases). With 6 bases removed from V and 8 bases from J, the gap between germline ends came to 20 bases. CDR3 length: 15 amino acids. Here the CDR3 reads CASRPGGPRGDEQFF. The CDR3 DNA reads TGTGCCAGCAGACCCGGGGGGCCAAGGGGCGATGAGCAGTTCTTC.

The chain joins TRBV5-1 to TRBJ2-5, with TRBD2 as a possible D gene (6 bases). Germline CDR1 and CDR2: SGHRS and YFSETQ. This CDR3 has 13 amino acids. V was cut by 4 bases and J by 9 bases, with 16 bases left in between. The CDR3 DNA sequence: TGCGCCAGCAGCGTGGAGGGGCGGTGGTCCCAGTACTTC. It encodes CASSVEGRWSQYF.

This chain links TRBV27 with TRBJ2-3, with a possible D match to TRBD1 (5 bases). Deletions cut 4 bases from V and 4 bases from J, with 9 bases between. CDR3 length: 13 amino acids. Germline assignment: CDR1 MNHEY and CDR2 SMNVEV (reference sequence). CDR3: CASSSRVPDTQYF. For the CDR3, the DNA is TGTGCCAGCAGTTCCAGGGTCCCAGATACGCAGTATTTT.

This sequence joins TRBV7-6 and TRBJ2-5, with TRBD2 matching 9 bases. Germline V gene sequence: CDR1 SGHVS, CDR2 FNYEAQ. V shed 5 bases and J 1 base; nucleotides not matched to a gene: 11. The CDR3 is 17 residues long. The chain's CDR3 is CASSPRGSGGFQETQYF. In DNA form, the CDR3 reads TGTGCCAGCAGCCCACGGGGGAGCGGGGGGTTCCAAGAGACCCAGTACTTC.

The chain recombines TRBV24-1 with TRBJ2-3; maybe TRBD2 (6 bases). The V gene lost 1 base and the J gene lost 7 bases, with 17 bases spanning the gap. Germline V gene lookup returns CDR1 KGHDR and CDR2 SFDVKD. CDR3 length: 16 amino acids. CDR3: CATSDLGTQAGHTQYF. In DNA, the CDR3 is TGTGCCACCAGTGATTTAGGGACTCAGGCCGGACATACGCAGTATTTT.

The chain couples TRBV7-2 to TRBJ1-5; D remains unclear. Looked up from germline, CDR1 is SGHTA and CDR2 is FQGNSA. V was clipped by 1 base and J by 6 bases, with 22 bases between them. The CDR3 is 18 amino acids. The CDR3: CASSLEARVPEWGQPQHF. CDR3 DNA: TGTGCCAGCAGCTTAGAAGCTAGGGTTCCAGAGTGGGGTCAGCCCCAGCATTTT.

V is TRBV6-2 or TRBV6-3 and J is TRBJ2-3; 7 bases match TRBD1. CDR1 and CDR2 (germline): MNHEY, SVGEGT. CDR3 length: 16 residues. With V trimmed by 6 bases and J by 5 bases, 14 bases remained unmatched. In DNA, the CDR3 is TGTGCCAGCAGCTCGGCGACAGGGTTGTCAGTAGATACGCAGTATTTT. It encodes CASSSATGLSVDTQYF.

This rearrangement joins TRBV4-3 to TRBJ2-2, with 9 bases identical to TRBD1. The CDR3 is 17 residues long. The germline V gene encodes CDR1 LGHNA and CDR2 YSLEER. Trimming removed 4 bases from V and 4 bases from J; junction bases left unmatched: 10. CDR3 loop: CASSLNPGQGPTGELFF. CDR3 nucleotide sequence: TGCGCCAGCAGCCTAAATCCGGGACAGGGCCCCACCGGGGAGCTGTTTTTT.

J is TRBJ1-6 and V is TRBV28; 7 bases align to TRBD1. Germline-derived CDR1 and CDR2 are MDHEN and SYDVKM. The CDR3 runs 17 residues. V was clipped by 6 bases and J by 7 bases; unmatched bases: 15. CDR3 nucleotide sequence: TGTGCCAGCAGATCCGGGACAGACTTCCTTCTAAATTCACCCCTCCACTTT. Its translation: CASRSGTDFLLNSPLHF.

This clonotype came up a few times. This sequence joins TRBV20-1 and TRBJ2-1; perhaps TRBD1 as D (5 bases). CDR1 is DFQATT and CDR2 is SNEGSKA in the germline V gene (reference sequence). With 2 bases removed from V and 6 bases from J, the gap between germline ends came to 26 bases. The CDR3 consists of 18 residues. DNA of the CDR3: TGCAGTGCTAGATACAGGATTAGCTGGTTCGGATTATTCAATGAGCAGTTCTTC. This sequence encodes CSARYRISWFGLFNEQFF.